These 23 T cell receptor beta chains share one sample of origin, sequenced in a study of shared clonotypes between healthy human individuals. CD45RO-negative cells were positively selected for CCR7, leaving out terminally differentiated effector memory CD45RA+ cells. Using immunoSEQ multiplex PCR, the repertoire was profiled, and TCRdb retains in-frame clones only, with some absent. The sample includes hundreds of thousands of clones, around 96% of them seen just once. The material sequenced was naive CD8+ T cells sorted from blood. These receptors were obtained from a man aged 30 to 45 in good health.

V gene TRBV9 combines with J gene TRBJ1-1; D is unclear. Germline lookup yields CDR1 SGDLS and CDR2 YYNGEE. Trimming took 10 bases from V and 6 from J, leaving 13 bases between them. CDR3 size: 11 residues. CDR3 amino acids: CARLFVSEAFF. In DNA form, the CDR3 reads TGTGCCCGATTATTCGTGTCTGAAGCTTTCTTT.

This chain links TRBV25-1 with TRBJ2-2; no reliable D call. The CDR3 is 14 residues long. The V gene lost 2 bases and the J gene lost 3 bases, with 7 bases spanning the gap. CDR1 and CDR2 (germline): MGHDK, SYGVNS. Here the CDR3 reads CASSEGRYTGELFF. The CDR3 region has the DNA TGTGCCAGCAGTGAAGGGCGGTACACCGGGGAGCTGTTTTTT.

This clone was observed a single time. The genes are TRBV5-4 and TRBJ1-2; no definite D call. The CDR3 runs 15 residues. Germline loops: CDR1 SGHNT, CDR2 YYREEE (reference sequence). Trimming left V 2 bases short and J 7 bases short, with 18 bases between. The CDR3 DNA reads TGTGCCAGCAGCTTTGCGGGCTCCGACGCAGTTGGCTACACCTTC. This sequence encodes CASSFAGSDAVGYTF.

V gene TRBV18 combines with J gene TRBJ2-1; D gene ambiguous. The length of the CDR3 is 13 residues. CDR1 is KGHSH, CDR2 LQKENI, per germline. The V end lost 3 bases, the J end lost 6 bases, and 9 bases lay between the germline ends. The CDR3 protein is CASSPLGFNEQFF. CDR3 bases: TGTGCCAGCTCACCCCTCGGGTTCAATGAGCAGTTCTTC. Drawing the rest from reference TRBV18 and TRBJ2-1, the complete variable domain is NAGVMQNPRHLVRRRGQEARLRCSPMKGHSHVYWYRQLPEEGLKFMVYLQKENIIDESGMPKERFSAEFPKEGPSILRIQQVVRGDSAAYFCASSPLGFNEQFFGPGTRLTVL.

This chain connects TRBV6-6 to TRBJ2-5; D is unclear. CDR3 length equals 13 residues. Germline CDR1 reads MNHNY; CDR2 reads SVGAGI (reference sequence). Trimming left V 5 bases short and J 2 bases short, with 9 bases between. The CDR3 is CASSTWSQETQYF. The CDR3 bases are TGTGCCAGCAGTACGTGGAGTCAAGAGACCCAGTACTTC.

This chain uses TRBV14 with TRBJ1-1; no clear D. Trimming removed 4 bases at V and 4 bases at J, with 13 bases between. Germline V lookup: CDR1 SGHDN, CDR2 FVKESK. The CDR3 loop spans 14 amino acids. Here the CDR3 DNA reads TGTGCCAGCAGCCCTTTAGCGGTTGGCACTGAAGCTTTCTTT. Amino acids: CASSPLAVGTEAFF. The full variable domain, its missing parts supplied by reference TRBV14 and TRBJ1-1, is EAGVTQFPSHSVIEKGQTVTLRCDPISGHDNLYWYRRVMGKEIKFLLHFVKESKQDESGMPNNRFLAERTGGTYSTLKVQPAELEDSGVYFCASSPLAVGTEAFFGQGTRLTVV.

The chain links TRBV14 to TRBJ2-3, with D uncertain. Trimming pared 4 bases from V and 6 bases from J, leaving 8 bases between. Germline V lookup: CDR1 SGHDN, CDR2 FVKESK. The CDR3 covers 12 residues. The CDR3 is CASSLVGDTQYF. The DNA of the CDR3 is TGTGCCAGCAGCCTTGTGGGCGATACGCAGTATTTT. The full variable domain, with the rest looked up from reference TRBV14 and TRBJ2-3, is EAGVTQFPSHSVIEKGQTVTLRCDPISGHDNLYWYRRVMGKEIKFLLHFVKESKQDESGMPNNRFLAERTGGTYSTLKVQPAELEDSGVYFCASSLVGDTQYFGPGTRLTVL.

The CDR3 spells CASSLLGGEQYF. For the CDR3, the DNA is TGCGCCAGCAGCTTATTAGGGGGCGAGCAGTACTTC. The gene calls are TRBV5-1 and TRBJ2-7; D may be TRBD1 (6 bases). Deletions cut 2 bases from V and 6 bases from J, with 9 bases between. Germline V gene data show CDR1 as SGHRS and CDR2 as YFSETQ. The CDR3 runs 12 residues.

This rearrangement joins TRBV5-1 to TRBJ2-3; D gene ambiguous. CDR1 and CDR2 (germline): SGHRS, YFSETQ. V was shortened by 5 bases and J by 0 bases, with 13 bases between the two germline ends. This CDR3 has 15 amino acids. The CDR3 DNA is TGCGCCAGCAGTCCTGGCGAGCTTAGCACAGATACGCAGTATTTT. Its protein product is CASSPGELSTDTQYF.

The chain recombines TRBV27 with TRBJ2-7; D remains unclear. Germline V gene sequence: CDR1 MNHEY, CDR2 SMNVEV (reference sequence). Trimming left V 6 bases short and J 10 bases short, with 19 bases between. The CDR3 covers 13 residues. The CDR3 protein is CASSPTPSRFQYF. CDR3 nucleotides: TGTGCCAGCAGCCCGACCCCCTCACGATTTCAGTACTTC.

V is TRBV7-9 and J is TRBJ1-5, with D possibly TRBD1 on 5 matching bases. This CDR3 has 14 residues. The germline CDR1 and CDR2 sequences are SEHNR and FQNEAQ (reference sequence). Trimming took off 4 bases at V and 1 base at J, with 8 bases between the two ends. The CDR3 sequence: CASSSTESNQPQHF. CDR3 bases: TGTGCCAGCAGCTCGACAGAAAGCAATCAGCCCCAGCATTTT.

This chain uses TRBV5-6 with TRBJ2-3, with 10 nucleotides matching TRBD1. J lost 3 bases, V lost 2 bases, and 6 bases had no gene match. CDR3 length equals 16 residues. Germline V gene sequence: CDR1 SGHDT, CDR2 YYEEEE. CDR3 amino acids: CASSFWDRGFTDTQYF. CDR3 nucleotide sequence: TGTGCCAGCAGCTTTTGGGACAGGGGATTTACAGATACGCAGTATTTT.

The chain links TRBV6-5 to TRBJ1-5; D is possibly TRBD1 (5 bases). V was trimmed by 3 bases and J by 4 bases, leaving 13 bases between them. CDR1 and CDR2 from the germline V gene are MNHEY and SVGAGI. This CDR3 is 15 amino acids long. CDR3 amino acids: CASSYRDGSNQPQHF. In DNA form, the CDR3 reads TGTGCCAGCAGTTATCGGGACGGCAGTAATCAGCCCCAGCATTTT.

The rearrangement uses TRBV4-1 and TRBJ2-7, with TRBD1 matching over 7 bases. J was trimmed by 2 bases and V by 5 bases; bases with no gene match: 6. CDR1 MGHRA and CDR2 YSYEKL come from the germline V gene. The CDR3 consists of 14 residues. DNA for the CDR3: TGCGCCAGCAGCGAACGACAGGGTGCCTACGAGCAGTACTTC. Protein sequence: CASSERQGAYEQYF.

The chain links TRBV27 to TRBJ2-2; 14 bases are a match to TRBD2. After removal of 4 bases from V and 6 bases from J, the junction contained 10 bases not matched to a gene. The CDR3 runs 18 residues. CDR1 MNHEY and CDR2 SMNVEV come from the germline V gene (reference sequence). Written as DNA, the CDR3 is TGTGCCAGCAGTTCACTGGGACTAGCGGGAGTGATGGCCGGGGAGCTGTTTTTT. Its protein product is CASSSLGLAGVMAGELFF.

The chain recombines TRBV27 with TRBJ2-7; the D gene could be TRBD1 or TRBD2 (5 bases each). The ends were cut back, 6 bases at V and 5 bases at J, with 17 bases in the middle. Germline V CDR1 and CDR2: MNHEY, SMNVEV (reference sequence). The length of the CDR3 is 14 residues. CDR3 protein: CASSPGAGWDEQYF. The CDR3 nucleotides are TGTGCCAGCAGCCCCGGGGCAGGGTGGGACGAGCAGTACTTC.

The CDR3 sequence is CASSDSIQIIDPYNEQFF. The CDR3 bases are TGTGCCAGCAGTGACTCGATACAGATAATAGATCCATACAATGAGCAGTTCTTC. This chain joins TRBV6-4 and TRBJ2-1; D uncertain. The CDR3 totals 18 residues. V was shortened by 0 bases and J by 4 bases, with 19 bases between the two germline ends. CDR1 is MRHNA, CDR2 SNTAGT, per germline.

The chain joins TRBV19 to TRBJ2-7, with 8 bases that match TRBD1. V lost 6 bases, J lost 6 bases, and 10 bases stayed unmatched. From germline, CDR1 is LNHDA and CDR2 SQIVND (reference sequence). This CDR3 spans 14 amino acids. CDR3 region: CASRLDRDNGEQYF. CDR3 nucleotide sequence: TGTGCCAGTAGGCTGGACAGGGACAACGGCGAGCAGTACTTC.

The chain combines TRBV27 with TRBJ2-2; D gene ambiguous. The length of the CDR3 is 13 residues. Looked up from germline, CDR1 is MNHEY and CDR2 is SMNVEV (reference sequence). V dropped 1 base and J dropped 3 bases, with 3 bases sitting between them. The CDR3 bases are TGTGCCAGCAGTTTATGGCACACCGGGGAGCTGTTTTTT. Encoded protein: CASSLWHTGELFF.

The gene calls are TRBV5-1 and TRBJ2-7; D unresolved. CDR1 is SGHRS and CDR2 is YFSETQ in the germline V gene. Deletions cut 1 base from V and 2 bases from J, with 10 bases between. The CDR3 sequence is 14 residues long. The CDR3 here is CASSLIQPTYEQYF. The CDR3 DNA sequence: TGCGCCAGCAGCTTGATCCAACCGACCTACGAGCAGTACTTC.

The chain carries TRBV9 and TRBJ2-1; 9 bases are shared with TRBD2. Germline CDR1 and CDR2: SGDLS and YYNGEE. CDR3 length: 17 amino acids. Trimming cost V 0 bases and J 6 bases; bases outside gene matches: 10. DNA for the CDR3: TGTGCCAGCAGCGTAGAGGTGGGCGGGAGGGCCTTCAATGAGCAGTTCTTC. It codes for CASSVEVGGRAFNEQFF.

V is TRBV5-5 and J is TRBJ1-2; D unclear. Germline assignment: CDR1 SGHKS and CDR2 YYEKEE (reference sequence). The CDR3 is 15 residues long. Trimming cost V 1 base and J 1 base, with 11 bases left between them. In DNA, the CDR3 is TGTGCCAGCAGCTTGAATACCGGAGTTAACTATGGCTACACCTTC. Protein sequence: CASSLNTGVNYGYTF.

The V call is TRBV7-6, the J call TRBJ1-4, with TRBD1 as a possible D gene (6 bases). This CDR3 region has 14 residues. V lost 7 bases to trimming and J lost 5 bases, with 14 bases between them. Germline V gene data show CDR1 as SGHVS and CDR2 as FNYEAQ. The CDR3 DNA reads as TGTGCCAGCACCTCCCGGGACAAGAATGAAAAACTGTTTTTT. Translating gives CASTSRDKNEKLFF.